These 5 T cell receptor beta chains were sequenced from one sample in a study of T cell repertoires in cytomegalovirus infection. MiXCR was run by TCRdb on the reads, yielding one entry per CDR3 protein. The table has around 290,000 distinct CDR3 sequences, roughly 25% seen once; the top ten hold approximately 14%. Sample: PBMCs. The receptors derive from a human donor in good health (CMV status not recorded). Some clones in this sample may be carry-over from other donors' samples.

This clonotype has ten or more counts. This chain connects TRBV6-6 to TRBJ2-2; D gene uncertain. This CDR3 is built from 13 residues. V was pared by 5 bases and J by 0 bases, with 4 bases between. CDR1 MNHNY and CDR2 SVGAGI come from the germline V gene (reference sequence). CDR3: CASSRPNTGELFF. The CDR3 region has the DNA TGTGCCAGCAGTCGTCCGAACACCGGGGAGCTGTTTTTT.

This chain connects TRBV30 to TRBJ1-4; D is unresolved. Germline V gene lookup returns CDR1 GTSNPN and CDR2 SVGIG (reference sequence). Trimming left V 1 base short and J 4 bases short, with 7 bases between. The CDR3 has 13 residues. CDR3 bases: TGTGCCTGGAGTGGGTCGGGTAATGAAAAACTGTTTTTT. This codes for CAWSGSGNEKLFF.

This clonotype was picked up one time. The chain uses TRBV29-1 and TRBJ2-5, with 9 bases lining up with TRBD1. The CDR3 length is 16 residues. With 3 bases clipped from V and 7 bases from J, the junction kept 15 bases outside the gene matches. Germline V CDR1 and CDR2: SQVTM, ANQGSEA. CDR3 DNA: TGCAGCGTTGATGGACAGGGGAATATAAAGAGGTGGACCCAGTACTTC. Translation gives CSVDGQGNIKRWTQYF.

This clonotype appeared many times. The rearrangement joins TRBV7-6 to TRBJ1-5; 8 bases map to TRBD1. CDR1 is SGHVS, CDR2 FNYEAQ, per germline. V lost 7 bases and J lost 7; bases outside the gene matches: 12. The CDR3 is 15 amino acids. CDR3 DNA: TGTGCCAGCACCCCCGGGACAGGTTGGGGCCAGCCCCAGCATTTT. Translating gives CASTPGTGWGQPQHF. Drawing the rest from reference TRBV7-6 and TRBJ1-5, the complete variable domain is GAGVSQSPRYKVTKRGQDVALRCDPISGHVSLYWYRQALGQGPEFLTYFNYEAQQDKSGLPNDRFSAERPEGSISTLTIQRTEQRDSAMYRCASTPGTGWGQPQHFGDGTRLSIL.

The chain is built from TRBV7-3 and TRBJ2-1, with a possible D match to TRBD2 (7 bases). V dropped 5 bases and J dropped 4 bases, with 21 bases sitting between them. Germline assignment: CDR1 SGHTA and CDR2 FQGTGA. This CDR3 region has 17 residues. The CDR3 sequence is CASSLPGWGRGYNEQFF. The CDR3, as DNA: TGTGCCAGCAGCCTTCCCGGCTGGGGGAGGGGGTACAATGAGCAGTTCTTC.